The subject of this entry is one T cell receptor (beta chain). Its specificity is not known. With 5 bases clipped from V and 5 bases from J, the junction kept 8 bases outside the gene matches. The CDR3 contains 14 residues. Germline-derived CDR1 and CDR2 are PRHDT and FYEKMQ (reference sequence). This sample is part of a study of STAT3 mutations in large granular lymphocyte leukemia. Study-level background: Roughly half of the longitudinally sequenced T-LGLL patients carried detectable canonical activating STAT3 mutations. Points from the study as a whole: In T-cell large granular lymphocyte leukemia, about half of patients showed multiple immunodominant subclonotypes. In some patients, a small highly pathogenic clone possibly went undetected.

Assay used: immunoSEQ multiplex PCR; TCRdb lists only in-frame clones, some missing. The sample yields around 15,000 clones, nearly 95% seen once. The chain combines TRBV13 with TRBJ1-1; TRBD1 matches 7 bases. This receptor was obtained from a woman aged 50 to 65 with T-cell large granular lymphocyte leukemia. Some clones in this sample may be carry-over from other donors' samples. Sequencing was performed on peripheral blood mononuclear cells. The CDR3 sequence: CASSLQQGRTEAFF. CDR3 nucleotide sequence: TGTGCCAGCAGCCTACAACAGGGGAGGACTGAAGCTTTCTTT.